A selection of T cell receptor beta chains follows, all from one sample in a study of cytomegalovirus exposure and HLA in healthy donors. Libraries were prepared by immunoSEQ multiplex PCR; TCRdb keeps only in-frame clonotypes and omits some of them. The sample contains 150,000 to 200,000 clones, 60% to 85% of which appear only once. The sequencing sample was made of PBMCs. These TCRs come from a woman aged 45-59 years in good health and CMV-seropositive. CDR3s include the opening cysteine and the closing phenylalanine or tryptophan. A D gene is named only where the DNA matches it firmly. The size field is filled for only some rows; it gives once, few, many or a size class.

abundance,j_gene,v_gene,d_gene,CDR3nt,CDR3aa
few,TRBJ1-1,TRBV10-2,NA,TGCGCCAGCAGTGAGGAACAGGTGGCCACTGAAGCTTTCTTT,CASSEEQVATEAFF
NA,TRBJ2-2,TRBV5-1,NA,TGCGCCAGCAGCTCTACAGGGTCCGCGAACACCGGGGAGCTGTTTTTT,CASSSTGSANTGELFF
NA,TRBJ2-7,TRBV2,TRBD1,TGTGCCAGCAGGGCCCGGGACAGGGTCTACGAGCAGTACTTC,CASRARDRVYEQYF
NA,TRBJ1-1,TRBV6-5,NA,TGTGCCAGCAGTGACAGGAGCGAGAACACTGAAGCTTTCTTT,CASSDRSENTEAFF
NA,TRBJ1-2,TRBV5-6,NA,TGTGCCAGCAGCTTGATTTCGTTAGGAGCCCCAAACTATGGCTACACCTTC,CASSLISLGAPNYGYTF
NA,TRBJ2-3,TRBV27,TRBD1,TGTGCCAGCAGGGGACAGGGGGCAGATACGCAGTATTTT,CASRGQGADTQYF
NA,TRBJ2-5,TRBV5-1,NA,TGCGCCAGCAGCTCCGGACAGATTCAAGAGACCCAGTACTTC,CASSSGQIQETQYF
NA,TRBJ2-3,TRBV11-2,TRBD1,TGTGCCAGCAGCTACGACAGGGCCCCAGATACGCAGTATTTT,CASSYDRAPDTQYF
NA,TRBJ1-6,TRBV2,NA,TGTGCCAGCAGTGCCAGGGAGGGCTATAATTCACCCCTCCACTTT,CASSAREGYNSPLHF
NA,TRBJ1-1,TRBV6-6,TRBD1,TGTGCCAGCAGTTTGGACAGGGTCACTGAAGCTTTCTTT,CASSLDRVTEAFF
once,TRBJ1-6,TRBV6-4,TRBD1,TGTGCCAGCAGTGGCGTGGGACAGTACTATAATTCACCCCTCCACTTT,CASSGVGQYYNSPLHF
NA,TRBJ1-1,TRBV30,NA,TGTGCCTGGGGAAGTAAGTTAGAGACAGTTAGGGCCACTGAAGCTTTCTTT,CAWGSKLETVRATEAFF
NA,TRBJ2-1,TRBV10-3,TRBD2,TGTGCCATCAGTGACGGGGGGTCGAATGAGCAGTTCTTC,CAISDGGSNEQFF
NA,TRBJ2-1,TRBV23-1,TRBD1,TGCGCCAGCAGTCCCTACCCCCCGCGACAGGGGGTAAGCTACAATGAGCAGTTCTTC,CASSPYPPRQGVSYNEQFF
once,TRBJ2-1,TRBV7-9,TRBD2,TGTGCCAGCAGCTTAGGGACTAGCGGGAACAATGAGCAGTTCTTC,CASSLGTSGNNEQFF
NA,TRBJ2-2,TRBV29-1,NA,TGCAGCGTTGAAGAAGGAGTCTCCGGGGAGCTGTTTTTT,CSVEEGVSGELFF
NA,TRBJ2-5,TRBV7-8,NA,TGTGCCAGCAGCTTTGACAGGCAAGAGACCCAGTACTTC,CASSFDRQETQYF
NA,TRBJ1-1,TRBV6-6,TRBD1,TGTGCCAGCAGACCTCCACAGGGGGCTAACACTGAAGCTTTCTTT,CASRPPQGANTEAFF
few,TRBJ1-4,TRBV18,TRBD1,TGTGCCAGCTCACCTAGGGGGCGGGAAAAACTGTTTTTT,CASSPRGREKLFF
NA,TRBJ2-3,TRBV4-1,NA,TGCGCCAGCAGCCAGTTGGGGGGGCTCCAGGGTACAGATACGCAGTATTTT,CASSQLGGLQGTDTQYF
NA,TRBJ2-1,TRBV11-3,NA,TGTGCCAGCAGCTTAGATAACTTTCCCTACAATGAGCAGTTCTTC,CASSLDNFPYNEQFF
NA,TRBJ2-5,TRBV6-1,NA,TGTGCCAGCAGTGACAGGCAGGGGGAGACCCAGTACTTC,CASSDRQGETQYF
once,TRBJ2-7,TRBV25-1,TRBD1,TGTGCCAGCAGTGAATTCGGACAGGGATCCGAGCAGTACTTC,CASSEFGQGSEQYF
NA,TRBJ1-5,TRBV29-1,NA,TGCAGCGTTGTATCCCGGCCCCAGCATTTT,CSVVSRPQHF
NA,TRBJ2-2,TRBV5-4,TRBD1,TGTGCCAGCAGCCCTAAAGCAGGGACAGCAAACGGGGAGCTGTTTTTT,CASSPKAGTANGELFF